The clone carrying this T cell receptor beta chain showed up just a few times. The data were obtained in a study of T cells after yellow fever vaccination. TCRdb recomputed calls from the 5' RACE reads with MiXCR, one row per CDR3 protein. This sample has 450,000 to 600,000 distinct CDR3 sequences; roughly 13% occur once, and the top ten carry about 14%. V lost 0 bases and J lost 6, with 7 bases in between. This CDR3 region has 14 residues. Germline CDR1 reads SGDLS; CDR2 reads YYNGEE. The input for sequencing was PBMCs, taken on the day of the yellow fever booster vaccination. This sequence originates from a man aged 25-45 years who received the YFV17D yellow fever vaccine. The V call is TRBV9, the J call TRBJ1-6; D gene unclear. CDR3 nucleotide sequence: TGTGCCAGCAGCGTAGGAGGTACTAATTCACCCCTCCACTTT. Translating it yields CASSVGGTNSPLHF.